This T cell receptor (beta chain) was captured by sequencing in a study of shared clonotypes between healthy human individuals. Details on this clone: Its cognate antigen is unknown.

The V and J ends lost 6 bases and 7 bases respectively, with 30 bases between them. The CDR3 sequence is 19 residues long. Germline V CDR1 and CDR2: MDHEN, SYDVKM. Only CD45RO-negative cells positively selected for CCR7 counted as naive CD8 cells, so terminally differentiated effector memory CD45RA+ cells were excluded. Genomic DNA belonging to each subset was distributed in equal measure over several immunoSEQ plates. Original processing notes: ImmunoSEQ only sent back junction sequences with no quality scores, so filtering was done differently. Only in-frame clones appear in the TCRdb table, and some are missing; sequencing was by immunoSEQ multiplex PCR. V, J and clone size reflect that table, while D and trimming were determined from the DNA. The profile covers roughly 2 million clones, with about 95% appearing a single time and about 1.1% taken by the ten largest. Study-level points and caveats: Genetic and exposure-history diversity was limited by the small donor number. Sampling included only blood; tissue repertoires likely differ.

Specimen: naive CD8+ T cells sorted from blood. The chain is built from TRBV28 and TRBJ2-2; the D gene is possibly TRBD2 (5 bases). The source is a man aged 18 to 35 in good health. The CDR3 DNA reads as TGTGCCAGCAGCCTATACCACCCTGTCGTTACGGAGGAACACGGGGAGCTGTTTTTT. Its translation is CASSLYHPVVTEEHGELFF.